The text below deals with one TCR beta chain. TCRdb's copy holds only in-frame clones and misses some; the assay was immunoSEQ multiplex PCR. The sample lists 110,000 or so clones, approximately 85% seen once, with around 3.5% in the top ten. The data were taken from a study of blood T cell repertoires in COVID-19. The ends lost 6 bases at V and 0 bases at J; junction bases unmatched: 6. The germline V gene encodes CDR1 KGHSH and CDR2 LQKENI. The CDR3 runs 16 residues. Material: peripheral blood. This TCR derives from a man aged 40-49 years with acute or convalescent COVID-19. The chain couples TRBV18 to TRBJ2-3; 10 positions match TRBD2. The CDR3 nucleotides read TGTGCCAGCTCGGACCTTAGCGGGGGGAGCACAGATACGCAGTATTTT. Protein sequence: CASSDLSGGSTDTQYF.